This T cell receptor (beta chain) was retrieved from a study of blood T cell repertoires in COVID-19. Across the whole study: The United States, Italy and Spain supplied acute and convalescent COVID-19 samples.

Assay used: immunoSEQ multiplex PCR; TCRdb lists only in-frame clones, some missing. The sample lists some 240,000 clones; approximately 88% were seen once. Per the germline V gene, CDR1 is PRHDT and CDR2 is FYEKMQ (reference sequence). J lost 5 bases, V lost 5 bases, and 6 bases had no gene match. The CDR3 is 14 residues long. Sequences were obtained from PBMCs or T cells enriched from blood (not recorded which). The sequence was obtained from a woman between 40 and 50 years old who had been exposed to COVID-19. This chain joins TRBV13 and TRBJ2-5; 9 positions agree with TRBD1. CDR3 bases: TGTGCCAGCAGCAACACAGGGGGCTGGGAGACCCAGTACTTC. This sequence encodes CASSNTGGWETQYF.